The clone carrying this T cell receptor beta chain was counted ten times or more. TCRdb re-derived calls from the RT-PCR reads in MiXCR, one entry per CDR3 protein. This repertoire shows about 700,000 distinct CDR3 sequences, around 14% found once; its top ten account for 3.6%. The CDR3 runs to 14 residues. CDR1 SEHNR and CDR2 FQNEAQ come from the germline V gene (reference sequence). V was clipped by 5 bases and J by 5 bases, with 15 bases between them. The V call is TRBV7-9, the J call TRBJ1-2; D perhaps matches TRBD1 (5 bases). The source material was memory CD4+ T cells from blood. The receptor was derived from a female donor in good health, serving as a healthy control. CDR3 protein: CASSTDIGGYGYTF. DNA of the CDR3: TGTGCCAGCAGCACCGACATTGGGGGTTATGGCTACACCTTC.